This TCR beta chain was found in a study of identical twins. The donors were all healthy and Caucasian. Germline CDR1 reads MNHEY; CDR2 reads SVGAGI. J gave up 0 bases and V 2 bases, and 10 bases lay outside the gene matches. CDR3 size: 19 residues. TCRdb processed the 5' RACE reads anew with MiXCR; each CDR3 protein has one entry. The sample has around 690,000 distinct CDR3 sequences, around 20% seen once; the top ten hold over 4%. This clonotype was counted a few times. The data were also submitted as part of a second study, on T cells expressing NK-cell markers. From that paper: Four of the donors also had these clonotypes leading their CD3+CD56-NKG2C+ fraction.

Specimen: PBMCs. V and J are TRBV6-5 and TRBJ2-6; TRBD1 agrees at 7 bases. This sequence was found in a young woman in good health. CDR3 DNA: TGTGCCAGCAGTTACAGTACAGGACAGGCCTTCTCTGGGGCCAACGTCCTGACTTTC. Its translation: CASSYSTGQAFSGANVLTF.